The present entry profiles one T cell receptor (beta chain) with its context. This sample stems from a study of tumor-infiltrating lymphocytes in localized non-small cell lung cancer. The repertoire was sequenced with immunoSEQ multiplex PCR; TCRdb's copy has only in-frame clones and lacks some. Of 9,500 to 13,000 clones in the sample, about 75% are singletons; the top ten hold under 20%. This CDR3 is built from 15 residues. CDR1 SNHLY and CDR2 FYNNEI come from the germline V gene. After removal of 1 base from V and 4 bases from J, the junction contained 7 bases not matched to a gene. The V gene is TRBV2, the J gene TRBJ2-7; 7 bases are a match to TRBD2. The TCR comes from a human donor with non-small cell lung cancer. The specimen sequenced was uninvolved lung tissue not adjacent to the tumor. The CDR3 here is CASSEEVGGYYEQYF. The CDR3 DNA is TGTGCCAGCAGTGAAGAAGTCGGGGGGTATTACGAGCAGTACTTC.